The T cell receptor beta chain described here comes from a study of blood T cells in healthy people across ages. A remark on this clonotype: Being one base from a much bigger clone, this may be a read error.

The CDR3 loop spans 13 amino acids. Germline CDR1 is SGHAT and CDR2 is FQNNGV. Using a J-beta primer mix together with a sample-barcoded 5' primer, a second PCR was run for 7 to 11 cycles. TCRdb ran MiXCR on the 5' RACE reads and lists one entry per CDR3 protein. The data show 1 million to 1.2 million distinct CDR3 sequences, 30% to 40% seen once. The sample comprised blood. The chain employs TRBV11-2 and TRBJ2-1; D might be TRBD1 (5 bases). The origin of this receptor is a man aged 18 to 30 in good health. The CDR3 loop reads CVSSLGDYNEQFF. CDR3 bases: TGTGTCAGCAGCTTAGGGGATTACAATGAGCAGTTCTTC.